The text below deals with one T cell receptor (beta chain). CDR1 is LGHNT, CDR2 FRNRAP, per germline. V lost 0 bases to trimming and J lost 5 bases; unmatched junction nucleotides: 11. The CDR3 consists of 18 residues. The data were obtained in a study of T-cell reconstitution after alpha-beta-depleted transplantation in children. A TCRbeta library incorporating unique molecular identifiers was prepared. TCRdb reanalysed the PCR reads using MiXCR and keeps one entry per CDR3 protein. The sample lists about 540,000 distinct CDR3 sequences; around 20% were seen once. The V call is TRBV12-5, the J call TRBJ2-1; 9 bases match TRBD1. The sequence was collected from a human donor who donated a stem cell graft to a child with acute lymphoblastic leukemia. The source was PBMCs from the stem cell graft donor, collected from the stem cell graft. CDR3 sequence: CASGLVRLGQGSDNEQFF. CDR3 sequence (DNA): TGTGCTAGTGGTTTGGTACGGTTAGGACAGGGGTCTGACAATGAGCAGTTCTTC.